This T cell receptor beta chain was sequenced during a study of blood T cell repertoires in COVID-19. This CDR3 has 15 residues. The V and J ends lost 6 bases and 8 bases respectively, with 21 bases between them. Per germline, CDR1 SGHTA and CDR2 FQGNSA. Only in-frame clones appear in the TCRdb table, and some are missing; sequencing was by immunoSEQ multiplex PCR. In the table there are approximately 190,000 clones, roughly 90% of which are singletons. This sequence originates from a woman between 40 and 50 years old who had recovered from COVID-19. Sequencing input: peripheral blood. This rearrangement joins TRBV7-2 to TRBJ2-3, with D possibly being TRBD1 (6 bases). The CDR3: CASSSGTQGPGTQYF. DNA for the CDR3: TGTGCCAGCAGTTCCGGGACACAGGGCCCAGGTACGCAGTATTTT.